Shown below are 7 T cell receptor beta chains from a single sample sequenced in a study of regulatory T cells in long-lasting Graves disease (dated by TCRdb to the early 2020s). The time point label for this specimen denotes: newly diagnosed GD, antithyroid drugs for less than 3 months. For both TCR sequencing and RNA sequencing, RNA was extracted from PBMCs in TRIzol. The library was made by multiplex PCR. Instrument on record: Illumina HiSeq 4000. TCR beta libraries were built with iRepertoire HTBI primers and Arm-PCR amplification of CDR3 regions. Using fastp at Q25 and MiXCR, TCRdb reprocessed the public reads and kept productive beta chains. Every CDR3 protein is listed once, alongside the most common genes and DNA of its rows. This sample gives approximately 310,000 distinct CDR3 sequences in total; 15% to 20% of them show up just once. About 40% of the sample rests with the top ten. This specimen was peripheral blood mononuclear cells (PBMCs), taken at new diagnosis, from a patient treated with antithyroid drugs. These receptors were obtained from a female donor with Graves disease.

This clonotype was found many times. The genes are TRBV25-1 and TRBJ2-4; D gene ambiguous. The CDR3 is made up of 18 amino acids. The germline V and J ends were trimmed by 6 bases and 1 base, with 22 bases remaining between them. Per the germline V gene, CDR1 is MGHDK and CDR2 is SYGVNS. The CDR3 nucleotides read TGTGCCAGCAGAGTCAGGCGTGGCGGTGGGATGGCCAAAAACATTCAGTACTTC. Encoded protein: CASRVRRGGGMAKNIQYF.

This clonotype was counted at least ten times. The chain couples TRBV9 to TRBJ2-1; no definite D call. The CDR3 extends over 11 amino acids. Per the germline V gene, CDR1 is SGDLS and CDR2 is YYNGEE. V lost 0 bases, J lost 10 bases, and 5 bases lay in between. DNA of the CDR3: TGTGCCAGCAGCGTAGGAGTGGAGCAGTTCTTC. Its protein is CASSVGVEQFF.

To note about this clonotype: A much larger clone differs by one base, so this may be a read error. This chain uses TRBV7-2 with TRBJ1-5, with a possible D match to TRBD1 (5 bases). There are 15 residues in the CDR3. Per the germline V gene, CDR1 is SGHTA and CDR2 is FQGNSA. CDR3 region: CASSLAQANNQPHHF. The CDR3 DNA reads as TGTGCCAGCAGCTTAGCACAGGCTAACAATCAGCCCCACCATTTT.

This clonotype was seen only once. This chain joins TRBV30 and TRBJ1-5; D is unresolved. V was cut by 2 bases and J by 1 base, with 18 bases left in between. The CDR3 length is 17 residues. The germline V gene has CDR1 GTSNPN and CDR2 SVGIG (reference sequence). For the CDR3, the DNA is TGTGCCTGGAGTCATACCCTTACCTCCAAGAGCAATCAGCCCCAGCATTTT. This gives the protein CAWSHTLTSKSNQPQHF.

The sample holds a few counts of this clonotype. The chain uses TRBV28 and TRBJ2-2; 7 bases map to TRBD1. Germline CDR1 reads MDHEN; CDR2 reads SYDVKM. This CDR3 spans 15 amino acids. With V trimmed by 3 bases and J by 5 bases, 6 bases remained unmatched. CDR3 in amino acids: CASSLRQGRTGELFF. The CDR3 DNA reads as TGTGCCAGCAGTTTGAGACAGGGAAGGACCGGGGAGCTGTTTTTT.

This clonotype has ten or more counts. In DNA form, the CDR3 reads TGTGCCAGCAGTTTATGGACAGGGGGGGGTGAGCAGTTCTTC. This translates into CASSLWTGGGEQFF. V and J are TRBV27 and TRBJ2-1; 10 bases align to TRBD1. The CDR3 has 14 amino acids. V was clipped by 1 base and J by 9 bases; unmatched bases: 3. Germline CDR1 is MNHEY and CDR2 is SMNVEV (reference sequence).

In its sample, this clonotype was seen many times. The rearrangement uses TRBV20-1 and TRBJ2-3; the D gene is possibly TRBD2 (5 bases). This CDR3 has 13 residues. Germline V lookup: CDR1 DFQATT, CDR2 SNEGSKA (reference sequence). The CDR3 is CSGVAFSTDTQYF. For the CDR3, the DNA is TGCAGCGGGGTTGCCTTTAGCACAGATACGCAGTATTTT.